This T cell receptor (beta chain) came from a study of beta chain features in type 1 diabetes (dated by TCRdb to between 2018 and 2020). Concerning the study at large: No differences in mean age, gender distribution, total cell number or subset yield were found between patients and healthy donors. A total of roughly 100 million sorted cells were examined across all samples, and the number of cells per subset was strongly correlated with RNA yield. Regulatory and stem cell-like memory subsets were isolated from only 8 patients and 8 healthy donors, whereas naive and central memory subsets came from all 30 or so donors. In the study, recently diagnosed type 1 diabetes patients and matched healthy donors were compared on the TCRB repertoires of their sorted circulating CD4+ T cell subsets. Overall study results and their limits: PCR might favor shorter templates, but patient and control samples were amplified and corrected together, so any skew would affect both groups equally. Because cDNA rather than genomic DNA was sequenced, highly expressing activated cells could have been over-represented, although no difference in activation and CD3 levels was found between groups. Fewer insertions and more nucleotide deletions at VDJ recombination sites were observed in patients with type 1 diabetes, implying thymic rearrangement abnormalities. In all four CD4+ subsets, TCRB CDR3 length was moderately but significantly shorter in type 1 diabetes patients. The naive, central memory and regulatory TCRB repertoires appeared to resemble one another more closely among patients than among healthy donors. HLA sub-analyses involved small numbers of individuals, so any influence of HLA type on TCRB rearrangement remained unresolved.

Details on this clone: It has no known antigen specificity. No much larger clonotype is one base removed from it; base qualities were not supplied.

Each donor gave one peripheral blood draw, averaging roughly 120 mL, which was collected into heparinised tubes. Naive, central memory, regulatory and stem cell-like memory CD4+ T cells were sorted on a BD FACSAria II using a panel including CD45RO, CCR7, CD25, CD127, CD95 and CD27. Purity was above 95% for every sorted population. Right away, PBMCs were isolated by Lymphoprep density gradient centrifugation and were stained directly, with no culture step. To minimize batch effects, samples were stained and sorted in pairs, one healthy donor with one patient per experiment. The CDR3 spans 14 residues, from the cysteine through the phenylalanine. Only the CDR3 portion is preserved as DNA: 42 bases, with reading frame beginning at the first base. From a lookup of the germline V gene, CDR1 and CDR2 are SGHTA and FQGNSA. Trimming removed 1 base from V and 4 bases from J; the gene matches leave 1 base unexplained.

The High Capacity cDNA Reverse Transcription Kit was used to reverse transcribe all of the isolated RNA, meaning that expressed TCRB transcripts were what got sequenced. Deep immunoSEQ sequencing was performed on naive, central memory and regulatory T cell samples, with an average of around 3.4 million total reads per sample. After sorted cells were lysed in RLT buffer, RNA was extracted with DNase-treated RNeasy Micro or Mini kits, with the choice depending on cell number. To prevent cross-contamination, every cell subset was processed on its own, while patient and healthy donor samples were processed together. The immunoSEQ multiplex PCR was used to amplify TCRB sequences from cDNA, generating 87-bp fragments that spanned the CDR3 region. Amplicons were sequenced on the Illumina HiSeq platform. On the authors' methods: PCR bias was computationally corrected using synthetic template baselines, reads within Hamming distance 2 were collapsed, and singletons that could not be merged were discarded. Reads were aligned to IMGT to assign V, D and J genes, CDR3 length, and insertions or deletions at six rearrangement sites. Clonotype counts were normalized to sorted cell number within each subset before computing true diversity and Gini coefficients with the tcR R package. The overlap coefficient, calculated on TCRB nucleotide sequences, was used to quantify repertoire sharing. Out-of-frame TCRB sequences from naive cells were analyzed to stand in for the pre-selection repertoire. TCRdb obtained this table from immuneACCESS and retained in-frame rearrangements with V and J assigned. These tables miss some clones; where compared with another copy, unresolved V genes account for less than half of the shortfall, and the remainder is unexplained. V, J and clone size reflect that table, while D and trimming were determined from the DNA. This sample lists approximately 250,000 clones; roughly a tenth were detected once. In total, the top ten clones hold approximately 0.015% of the sample.

Specimen: naive CD4+ T cells from blood. This specimen's cell subset or site label, interpreted: true naive CD4+ T cells. The clonotype was recovered from a man aged 25-45 years with type 1 diabetes. The receptor chain draws on TRBV7-2 and TRBJ2-5; TRBD2 aligns with 9 central bases. The nucleotide sequence reads as follows: TGTGCCAGCAGCTTAGGACTAGCGGCAGAGACCCAGTACTTC. This gives the protein CASSLGLAAETQYF.